One sample yielded the 10 T cell receptor beta chains listed below, sequenced in a study of blood T cells in healthy people across ages. With a J-beta primer mix and a sample-barcoded 5' primer, a second PCR ran about 6 to 11 cycles. Via MiXCR, TCRdb re-called the 5' RACE reads, giving one row per CDR3 protein. This sample has 790,000 or so distinct CDR3 sequences, with 56% found just once. The sample comprised blood. The source is a man aged 35 to 55 in good health.

V usage is TRBV28 and J usage is TRBJ1-4; a possible D gene is TRBD1 (5 bases). The CDR3 has 13 residues. Germline V gene data show CDR1 as MDHEN and CDR2 as SYDVKM. V dropped 7 bases and J dropped 10 bases, with 16 bases sitting between them. The CDR3 sequence: CASTGLSRGKLFF. CDR3 nucleotide sequence: TGTGCCAGCACAGGCCTCTCGAGGGGAAAACTGTTTTTT.

The chain has TRBV7-3 and TRBJ2-6, with TRBD1 as a possible D gene (5 bases). The CDR3 length is 19 residues. V was pared by 7 bases and J by 1 base, with 23 bases between. Per the germline V gene, CDR1 is SGHTA and CDR2 is FQGTGA. The CDR3 sequence is CASNDRALIRRSGANVLTF. The CDR3 nucleotides read TGTGCCAGCAACGACAGAGCCCTTATTCGTAGATCTGGGGCCAACGTCCTGACTTTC. The whole variable domain, remainder taken from reference TRBV7-3 and TRBJ2-6, is GAGVSQTPSNKVTEKGKYVELRCDPISGHTALYWYRQSLGQGPEFLIYFQGTGAADDSGLPNDRFFAVRPEGSVSTLKIQRTERGDSAVYLCASNDRALIRRSGANVLTFGAGSRLTVL.

This clonotype appeared a few times. The chain combines TRBV5-6 with TRBJ2-5; D is possibly TRBD1 (6 bases). V was shortened by 0 bases and J by 4 bases, with 19 bases between the two germline ends. Germline-derived CDR1 and CDR2 are SGHDT and YYEEEE. CDR3 length: 17 amino acids. CDR3 bases: TGTGCCAGCAGCTTGGTCCGCGGACAGACAATCGTAGAGACCCAGTACTTC. This encodes CASSLVRGQTIVETQYF.

The gene calls are TRBV24-1 and TRBJ1-4, with TRBD1 matching over 10 bases. The V and J ends lost 4 bases and 8 bases, in that order; junction bases with no gene match: 9. The CDR3 covers 16 residues. CDR1 and CDR2 from the germline V gene are KGHDR and SFDVKD. CDR3 residues: CATSDDRGTGDEKLFF. CDR3 DNA sequence: TGTGCCACCAGTGACGATCGGGGGACAGGGGACGAAAAACTGTTTTTT.

In this sample, this clonotype turned up a few times. The rearrangement joins TRBV5-1 to TRBJ1-4; 9 bases map to TRBD1. Trimming at V came to 6 bases and at J to 7 bases, leaving 10 bases not matched to a gene. The CDR3 loop spans 15 amino acids. CDR1 is SGHRS and CDR2 is YFSETQ in the germline V gene. In nucleotides, the CDR3 is TGCGCCAGCACCATTGAGGGACAGGGACGTGAAAAACTGTTTTTT. As protein: CASTIEGQGREKLFF.

The chain is built from TRBV27 and TRBJ2-7; D remains ambiguous. V was cut by 2 bases and J by 3 bases, with 8 bases left in between. This CDR3 spans 13 amino acids. The germline V gene has CDR1 MNHEY and CDR2 SMNVEV (reference sequence). CDR3 protein: CASSLRPRYEQYF. The CDR3, as DNA: TGTGCCAGCAGTTTACGTCCTCGCTACGAGCAGTACTTC.

This clonotype was counted only a few times. The V and J genes are TRBV29-1 and TRBJ2-1; D is unresolved. CDR3 length equals 13 residues. Germline V gives CDR1 SQVTM, CDR2 ANQGSEA. V was pared by 4 bases and J by 0 bases, with 7 bases between. CDR3 DNA: TGCAGCGTTGTCCCGAGCTCCTACAATGAGCAGTTCTTC. Amino acid sequence: CSVVPSSYNEQFF.

DNA of the CDR3: TGTGCCAGCAGCCAAGTCGACAGGCCGAACATTCAGTACTTC. Translating it yields CASSQVDRPNIQYF. The chain combines TRBV3-1 with TRBJ2-7; D is possibly TRBD1 (6 bases). The J call may not be correct, given that the DNA end is closer to TRBJ2-4. In germline, CDR1 is LGHDT, CDR2 YNNKEL (reference sequence). The CDR3 consists of 14 residues.

The chain uses TRBV5-1 and TRBJ2-7, with 10 positions matching TRBD2. This CDR3 region has 17 residues. J gave up 0 bases and V 0 bases, and 6 bases lay outside the gene matches. From germline, CDR1 is SGHRS and CDR2 YFSETQ. The CDR3 region is CASSLEVLAGSSYEQYF. The DNA of the CDR3 is TGCGCCAGCAGCTTGGAAGTACTAGCGGGAAGCTCCTACGAGCAGTACTTC.

This clonotype has ten or more counts. CDR3 loop: CASSFRVQETQYF. Here the CDR3 DNA reads TGTGCCAGCAGTTTTCGGGTCCAAGAGACCCAGTACTTC. The chain employs TRBV12-3 or TRBV12-4 and TRBJ2-5; D is unclear. V lost 3 bases and J 1 base, leaving 6 bases between the germline ends. CDR3 size: 13 residues.